These 3 T cell receptor beta chains originate from one sample sequenced in a study of blood T cell repertoires in COVID-19. Clones were read by immunoSEQ multiplex PCR, and TCRdb kept only the in-frame ones, dropping some. The sample consists of 55,000 to 85,000 clones, less than 95% of them appearing once. The sequenced material came from peripheral blood. The receptors originated from a woman under 30 with acute or convalescent COVID-19.

This chain uses TRBV13 with TRBJ2-7; weak D call: TRBD2 (6 bases). V lost 5 bases, J lost 1 base, and 12 bases lay in between. CDR1 and CDR2 (germline): PRHDT, FYEKMQ (reference sequence). This CDR3 is 14 amino acids long. The CDR3 sequence: CASSAGGTSYEQYF. The CDR3 coding sequence is TGTGCCAGCAGCGCTGGGGGGACGTCCTACGAGCAGTACTTC.

This chain connects TRBV18 to TRBJ2-3, with D unresolved. The V gene's germline CDR1 is KGHSH and CDR2 LQKENI. V gave up 5 bases and J gave up 0 bases, with 9 bases separating them. The CDR3 has 14 residues. This CDR3 is CASSSTTSTDTQYF. CDR3 sequence (DNA): TGTGCCAGCTCATCGACAACTAGCACAGATACGCAGTATTTT.

The chain combines TRBV5-1 with TRBJ1-1; D possibly corresponds to TRBD1 (5 bases). Germline V lookup: CDR1 SGHRS, CDR2 YFSETQ. The CDR3 runs to 14 residues. Trimming removed 1 base from V and 1 base from J, with 8 bases in between. This chain's CDR3 is CASSLIGGNTEAFF. The CDR3 nucleotides are TGCGCCAGCAGCTTGATCGGGGGGAACACTGAAGCTTTCTTT.